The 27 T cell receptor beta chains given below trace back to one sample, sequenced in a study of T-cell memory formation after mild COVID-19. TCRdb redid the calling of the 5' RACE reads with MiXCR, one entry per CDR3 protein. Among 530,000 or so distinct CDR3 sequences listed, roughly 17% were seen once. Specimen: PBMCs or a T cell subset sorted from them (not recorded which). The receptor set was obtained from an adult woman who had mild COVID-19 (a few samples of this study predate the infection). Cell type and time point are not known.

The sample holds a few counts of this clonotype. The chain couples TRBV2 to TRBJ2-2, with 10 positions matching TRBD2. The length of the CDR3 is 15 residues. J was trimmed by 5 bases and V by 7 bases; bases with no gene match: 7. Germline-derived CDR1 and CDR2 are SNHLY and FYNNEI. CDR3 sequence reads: CASKLAGSGTGELFF. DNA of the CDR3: TGTGCCAGCAAACTAGCGGGGAGTGGAACCGGGGAGCTGTTTTTT. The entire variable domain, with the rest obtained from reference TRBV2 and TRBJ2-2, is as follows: EPEVTQTPSHQVTQMGQEVILRCVPISNHLYFYWYRQILGQKVEFLVSFYNNEISEKSEIFDDQFSVERPDGSNFTLKIRSTKLEDSAMYFCASKLAGSGTGELFFGEGSRLTVL.

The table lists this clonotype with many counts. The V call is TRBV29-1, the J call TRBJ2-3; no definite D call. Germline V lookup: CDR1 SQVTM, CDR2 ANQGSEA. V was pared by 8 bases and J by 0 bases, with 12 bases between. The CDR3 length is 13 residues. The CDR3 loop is CSLTAGSTDTQYF. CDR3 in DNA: TGCAGCTTGACGGCCGGGAGCACAGATACGCAGTATTTT.

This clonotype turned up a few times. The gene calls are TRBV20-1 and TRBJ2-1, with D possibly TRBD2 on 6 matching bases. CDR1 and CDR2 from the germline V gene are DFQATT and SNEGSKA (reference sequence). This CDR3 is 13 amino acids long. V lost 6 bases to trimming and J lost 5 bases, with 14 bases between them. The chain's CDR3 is CSAGGPKNNEQFF. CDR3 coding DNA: TGCAGTGCGGGGGGACCTAAGAACAATGAGCAGTTCTTC.

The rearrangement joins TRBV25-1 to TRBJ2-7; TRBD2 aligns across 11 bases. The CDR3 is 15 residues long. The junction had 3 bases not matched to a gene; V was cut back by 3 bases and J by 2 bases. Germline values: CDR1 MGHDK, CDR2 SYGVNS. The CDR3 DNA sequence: TGTGCCAGCAGTGATCGACTAGCGGGGACCTACGAGCAGTACTTC. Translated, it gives CASSDRLAGTYEQYF.

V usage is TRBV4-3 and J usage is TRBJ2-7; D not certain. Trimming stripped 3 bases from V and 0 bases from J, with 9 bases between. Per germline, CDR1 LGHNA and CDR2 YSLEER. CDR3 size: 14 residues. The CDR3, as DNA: TGCGCCAGCAGCCAGCACCGAAGCTCCTACGAGCAGTACTTC. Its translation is CASSQHRSSYEQYF.

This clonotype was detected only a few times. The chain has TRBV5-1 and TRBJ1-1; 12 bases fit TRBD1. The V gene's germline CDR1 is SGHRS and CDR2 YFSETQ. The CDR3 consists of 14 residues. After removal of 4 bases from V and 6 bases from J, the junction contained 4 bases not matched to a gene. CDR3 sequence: CASSAGQGASEAFF. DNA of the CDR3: TGCGCCAGCAGCGCGGGACAGGGGGCGTCTGAAGCTTTCTTT.

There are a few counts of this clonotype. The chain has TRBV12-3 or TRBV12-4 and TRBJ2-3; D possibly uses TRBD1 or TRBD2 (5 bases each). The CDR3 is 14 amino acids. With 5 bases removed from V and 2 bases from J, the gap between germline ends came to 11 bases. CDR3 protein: CASSGGFNTDTQYF. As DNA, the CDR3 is TGTGCCAGCAGTGGGGGATTCAACACAGATACGCAGTATTTT.

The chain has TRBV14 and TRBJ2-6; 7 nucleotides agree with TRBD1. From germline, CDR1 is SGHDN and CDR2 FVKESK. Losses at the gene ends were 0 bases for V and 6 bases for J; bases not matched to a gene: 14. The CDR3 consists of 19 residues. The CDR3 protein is CASSQDHRTGSLLANVLTF. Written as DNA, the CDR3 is TGTGCCAGCAGCCAAGATCATCGGACAGGTTCTTTGTTGGCCAACGTCCTGACTTTC.

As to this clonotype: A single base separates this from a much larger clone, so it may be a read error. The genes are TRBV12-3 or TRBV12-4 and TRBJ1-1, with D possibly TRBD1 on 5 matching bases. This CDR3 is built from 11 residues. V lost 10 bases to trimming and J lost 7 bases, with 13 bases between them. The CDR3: CAISPGGEAFF. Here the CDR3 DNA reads TGTGCCATCAGCCCGGGGGGTGAAGCTTTCTTT.

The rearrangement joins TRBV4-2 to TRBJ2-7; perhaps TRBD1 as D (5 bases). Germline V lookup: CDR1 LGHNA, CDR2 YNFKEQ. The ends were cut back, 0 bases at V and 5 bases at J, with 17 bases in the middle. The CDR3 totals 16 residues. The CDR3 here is CASSQDPDRLVDEQYF. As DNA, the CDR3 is TGTGCCAGCAGCCAAGATCCCGACAGATTGGTGGACGAGCAGTACTTC.

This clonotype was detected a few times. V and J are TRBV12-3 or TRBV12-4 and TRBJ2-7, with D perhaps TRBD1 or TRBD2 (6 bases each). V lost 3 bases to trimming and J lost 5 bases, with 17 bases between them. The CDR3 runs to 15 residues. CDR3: CASSLGEDSLDEQYF. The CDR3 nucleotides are TGTGCCAGCAGTTTGGGGGAGGACAGCCTGGACGAGCAGTACTTC.

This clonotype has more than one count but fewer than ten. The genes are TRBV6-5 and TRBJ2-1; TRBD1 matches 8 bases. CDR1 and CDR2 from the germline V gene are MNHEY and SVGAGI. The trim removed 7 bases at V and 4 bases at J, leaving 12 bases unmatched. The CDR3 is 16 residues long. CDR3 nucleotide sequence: TGTGCCAGCAACCACGACAGGGGAACCGGGTACAATGAGCAGTTCTTC. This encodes CASNHDRGTGYNEQFF.

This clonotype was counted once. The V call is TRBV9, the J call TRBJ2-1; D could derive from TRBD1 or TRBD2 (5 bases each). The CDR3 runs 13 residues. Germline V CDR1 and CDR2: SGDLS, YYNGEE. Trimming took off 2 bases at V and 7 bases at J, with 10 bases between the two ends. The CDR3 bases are TGTGCCAGCAGCGTCAGAGGGGTAAATGAGCAGTTCTTC. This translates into CASSVRGVNEQFF.

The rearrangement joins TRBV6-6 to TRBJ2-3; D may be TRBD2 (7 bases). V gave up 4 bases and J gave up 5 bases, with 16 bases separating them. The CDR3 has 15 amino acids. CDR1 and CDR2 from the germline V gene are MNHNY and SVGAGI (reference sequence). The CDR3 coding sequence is TGTGCCAGCAGTTGGGCGGGGGCGAGCGGAGATACGCAGTATTTT. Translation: CASSWAGASGDTQYF.

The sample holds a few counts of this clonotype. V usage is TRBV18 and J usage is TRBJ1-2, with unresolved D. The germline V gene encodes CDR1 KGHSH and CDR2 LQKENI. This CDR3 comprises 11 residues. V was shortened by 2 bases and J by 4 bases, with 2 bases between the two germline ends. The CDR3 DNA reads TGTGCCAGCTCACCAATCTATGGCTACACCTTC. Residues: CASSPIYGYTF.

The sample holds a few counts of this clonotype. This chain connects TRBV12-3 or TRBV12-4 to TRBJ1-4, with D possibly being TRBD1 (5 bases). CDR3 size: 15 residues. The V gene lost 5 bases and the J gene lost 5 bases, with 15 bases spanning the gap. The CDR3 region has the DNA TGTGCCAGCAGTCTGCAGGGTGCGGGAAATGAAAAACTGTTTTTT. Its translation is CASSLQGAGNEKLFF.

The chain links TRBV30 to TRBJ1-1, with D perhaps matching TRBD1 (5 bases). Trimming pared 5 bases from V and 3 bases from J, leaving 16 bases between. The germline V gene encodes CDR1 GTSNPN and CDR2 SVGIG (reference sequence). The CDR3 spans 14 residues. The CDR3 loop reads CAWLSGRRDTEAFF. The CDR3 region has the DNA TGTGCCTGGCTCTCAGGGAGGAGGGACACTGAAGCTTTCTTT.

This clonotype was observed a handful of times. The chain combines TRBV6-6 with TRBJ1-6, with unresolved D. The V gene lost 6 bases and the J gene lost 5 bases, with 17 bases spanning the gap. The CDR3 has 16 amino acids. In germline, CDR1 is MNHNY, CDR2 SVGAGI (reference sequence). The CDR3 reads CASSPNPHRDNSPLHF. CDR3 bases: TGTGCCAGCAGCCCTAATCCCCACAGAGATAATTCACCCCTCCACTTT.

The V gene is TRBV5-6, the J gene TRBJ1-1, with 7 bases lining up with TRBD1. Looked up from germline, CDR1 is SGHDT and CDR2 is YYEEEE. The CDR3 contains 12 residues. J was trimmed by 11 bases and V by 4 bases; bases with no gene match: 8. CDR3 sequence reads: CASSIGTAKAFF. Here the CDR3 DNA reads TGTGCCAGCAGCATCGGGACAGCAAAGGCTTTCTTT.

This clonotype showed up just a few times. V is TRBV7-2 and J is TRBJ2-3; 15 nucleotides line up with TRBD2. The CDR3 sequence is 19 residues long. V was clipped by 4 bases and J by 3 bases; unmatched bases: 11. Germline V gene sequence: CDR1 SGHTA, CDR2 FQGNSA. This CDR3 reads CASSSSGLAGGRMTDTQYF. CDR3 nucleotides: TGTGCCAGCAGCTCTTCCGGACTAGCGGGGGGGCGTATGACAGATACGCAGTATTTT.

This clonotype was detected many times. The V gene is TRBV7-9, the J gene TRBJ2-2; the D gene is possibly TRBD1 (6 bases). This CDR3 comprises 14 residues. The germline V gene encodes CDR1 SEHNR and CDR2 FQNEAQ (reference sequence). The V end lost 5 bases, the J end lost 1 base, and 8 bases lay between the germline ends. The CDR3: CASSRGQNTGELFF. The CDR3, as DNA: TGTGCCAGCAGCCGGGGACAGAACACCGGGGAGCTGTTTTTT. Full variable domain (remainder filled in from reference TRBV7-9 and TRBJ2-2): DTGVSQNPRHKITKRGQNVTFRCDPISEHNRLYWYRQTLGQGPEFLTYFQNEAQLEKSRLLSDRFSAERPKGSFSTLEIQRTEQGDSAMYLCASSRGQNTGELFFGEGSRLTVL.

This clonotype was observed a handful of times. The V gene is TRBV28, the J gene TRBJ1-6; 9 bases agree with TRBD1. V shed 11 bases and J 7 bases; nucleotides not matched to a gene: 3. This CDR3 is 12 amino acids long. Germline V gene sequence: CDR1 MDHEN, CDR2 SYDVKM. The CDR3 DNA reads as TGTGCCGGGGGGACAGGGAATTCACCCCTCCACTTT. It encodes CAGGTGNSPLHF.

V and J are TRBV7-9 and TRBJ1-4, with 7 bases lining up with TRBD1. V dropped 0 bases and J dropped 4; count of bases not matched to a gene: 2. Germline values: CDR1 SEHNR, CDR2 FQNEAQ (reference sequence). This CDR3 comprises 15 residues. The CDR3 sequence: CASSLAGQNNEKLFF. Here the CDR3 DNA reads TGTGCCAGCAGCTTAGCGGGACAGAATAATGAAAAACTGTTTTTT.

The DNA for the CDR3 is TGTGCCAGCAGTATAACGATGACAGGTCGGGGCGAGCAGTACTTC. Translated, it gives CASSITMTGRGEQYF. The V gene is TRBV27, the J gene TRBJ2-7; maybe TRBD1 (6 bases). The CDR3 is made up of 15 amino acids. Germline-derived CDR1 and CDR2 are MNHEY and SMNVEV (reference sequence). V lost 5 bases to trimming and J lost 6 bases, with 20 bases between them.

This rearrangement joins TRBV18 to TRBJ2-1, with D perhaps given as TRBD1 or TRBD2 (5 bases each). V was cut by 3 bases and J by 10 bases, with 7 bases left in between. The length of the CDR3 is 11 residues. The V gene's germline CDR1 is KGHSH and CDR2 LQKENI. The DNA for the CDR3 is TGTGCCAGCTCACCCGGGGCCGAGCAGTTCTTC. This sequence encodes CASSPGAEQFF.

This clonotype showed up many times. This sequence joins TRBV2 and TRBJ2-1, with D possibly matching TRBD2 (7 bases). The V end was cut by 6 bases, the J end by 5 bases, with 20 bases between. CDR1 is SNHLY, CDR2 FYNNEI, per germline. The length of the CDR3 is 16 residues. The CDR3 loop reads CASRAFWGGGHNEQFF. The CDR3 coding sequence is TGTGCCAGCAGGGCCTTTTGGGGGGGCGGCCACAATGAGCAGTTCTTC.

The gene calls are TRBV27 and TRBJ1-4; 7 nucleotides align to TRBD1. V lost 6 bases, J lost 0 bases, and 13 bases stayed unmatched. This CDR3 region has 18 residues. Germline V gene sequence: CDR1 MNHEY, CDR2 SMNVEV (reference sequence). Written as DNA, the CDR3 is TGTGCCAGCAGCCCAGACCCGGACAGGCATGCAACTAATGAAAAACTGTTTTTT. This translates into CASSPDPDRHATNEKLFF.